Listed below are T cell receptor beta chains from one sample, sequenced in a study of memory CD4+ T cells and cytomegalovirus serostatus. Generated by immunoSEQ multiplex PCR, the TCRdb table keeps only in-frame clones and is missing some. Among around 61,000 clones listed, about four fifths were seen once. Material for sequencing was memory CD4+ T cells from blood. The source of these receptors is an adult in good health and CMV-seronegative. The CDR3 runs from the conserved cysteine through the conserved F or W. The D gene is left open where the match is weak. Clone size is shown for a subset of rows, as once, few, many or a class of expanded clone.

v_gene: TRBV7-2
j_gene: TRBJ1-1
abundance: NA
d_gene: TRBD1
CDR3aa: CASSVQGAGTEAFF
CDR3nt: TGTGCCAGCAGCGTACAGGGGGCGGGAACTGAAGCTTTCTTT

v_gene: TRBV19
j_gene: TRBJ2-2
abundance: once
d_gene: TRBD1
CDR3aa: CASSMRDRTNTGELFF
CDR3nt: TGTGCCAGTAGTATGAGGGACAGGACGAACACCGGGGAGCTGTTTTTT

v_gene: TRBV7-9
j_gene: TRBJ2-3
abundance: NA
d_gene: NA
CDR3aa: CASSVGRDTQYF
CDR3nt: TGTGCCAGCAGCGTTGGTCGGGATACGCAGTATTTT

v_gene: TRBV9
j_gene: TRBJ2-1
abundance: NA
d_gene: NA
CDR3aa: CASSVDHYNEQFF
CDR3nt: TGTGCCAGCAGCGTAGACCACTACAATGAGCAGTTCTTC

v_gene: TRBV7-8
j_gene: TRBJ2-7
abundance: NA
d_gene: NA
CDR3aa: CASSLASLSSYEQYF
CDR3nt: TGTGCCAGCAGCTTAGCGTCGCTGTCCTCCTACGAGCAGTACTTC

v_gene: TRBV4-2
j_gene: TRBJ2-3
abundance: NA
d_gene: NA
CDR3aa: CASKSVSSTDTQYF
CDR3nt: TGTGCCAGCAAATCAGTCTCTAGCACAGATACGCAGTATTTT

v_gene: TRBV2
j_gene: TRBJ1-5
abundance: NA
d_gene: TRBD1
CDR3aa: CASTRQGGYQPQHF
CDR3nt: TGTGCCAGCACCAGACAGGGGGGATATCAGCCCCAGCATTTT

v_gene: TRBV19
j_gene: TRBJ2-5
abundance: NA
d_gene: NA
CDR3aa: CASSIMIRGQETQYF
CDR3nt: TGTGCCAGTAGTATAATGATCCGGGGGCAAGAGACCCAGTACTTC

v_gene: TRBV6-6
j_gene: TRBJ1-5
abundance: NA
d_gene: NA
CDR3aa: CASSYSYQPQHF
CDR3nt: TGTGCCAGCAGTTACTCATACCAGCCCCAGCATTTT

v_gene: TRBV25-1
j_gene: TRBJ2-5
abundance: NA
d_gene: TRBD1
CDR3aa: CASSEYRGAGGRETQYF
CDR3nt: TGTGCCAGCAGTGAATATCGTGGGGCAGGGGGCCGGGAGACCCAGTACTTC

v_gene: TRBV9
j_gene: TRBJ2-2
abundance: NA
d_gene: NA
CDR3aa: CASSVQTNTGELFF
CDR3nt: TGTGCCAGCAGCGTACAGACCAACACCGGGGAGCTGTTTTTT

v_gene: TRBV21-1
j_gene: TRBJ2-7
abundance: NA
d_gene: NA
CDR3aa: CASSARQVSYEQYF
CDR3nt: TGTGCCAGCAGCGCAAGACAGGTCTCCTACGAGCAGTACTTC

v_gene: TRBV5-1
j_gene: TRBJ1-2
abundance: NA
d_gene: NA
CDR3aa: CASSLAGPGYTF
CDR3nt: TGCGCCAGCAGCTTGGCCGGCCCTGGCTACACCTTC

v_gene: TRBV7-2
j_gene: TRBJ1-2
abundance: NA
d_gene: NA
CDR3aa: CASSLSPSYGYTF
CDR3nt: TGTGCCAGCAGCCTCTCCCCGTCCTATGGCTACACCTTC

v_gene: TRBV6-4
j_gene: TRBJ1-5
abundance: NA
d_gene: NA
CDR3aa: CASSEDRNQPQHF
CDR3nt: TGTGCCAGCAGTGAAGACCGTAATCAGCCCCAGCATTTT

v_gene: TRBV29-1
j_gene: TRBJ2-1
abundance: few
d_gene: TRBD1
CDR3aa: CSVSKQGAEQFF
CDR3nt: TGCAGCGTTTCCAAACAGGGGGCTGAGCAGTTCTTC

v_gene: TRBV7-8
j_gene: TRBJ1-6
abundance: NA
d_gene: NA
CDR3aa: CASSSGLDNSPLHF
CDR3nt: TGTGCCAGCAGCTCCGGACTGGATAATTCACCCCTCCACTTT

v_gene: TRBV6-6
j_gene: TRBJ1-2
abundance: NA
d_gene: NA
CDR3aa: CASRETGGVTF
CDR3nt: TGTGCCAGCAGAGAGACAGGTGGGGTCACCTTC

v_gene: TRBV4-2
j_gene: TRBJ2-5
abundance: NA
d_gene: TRBD1
CDR3aa: CASSQGTGGSETQYF
CDR3nt: TGTGCCAGCAGCCAAGGTACAGGGGGTTCAGAGACCCAGTACTTC

v_gene: TRBV5-8
j_gene: TRBJ2-7
abundance: NA
d_gene: NA
CDR3aa: CASRHTGYEQYF
CDR3nt: TGTGCCAGCAGACATACAGGGTACGAGCAGTACTTC

v_gene: TRBV2
j_gene: TRBJ1-6
abundance: NA
d_gene: NA
CDR3aa: CASRLGVDSPLHF
CDR3nt: TGTGCCAGCAGGCTCGGGGTAGATTCACCCCTCCACTTT

v_gene: TRBV6-6
j_gene: TRBJ1-2
abundance: NA
d_gene: TRBD1
CDR3aa: CASSTGGGYTF
CDR3nt: TGTGCCAGCAGTACAGGGGGCGGCTACACCTTC

v_gene: TRBV28
j_gene: TRBJ1-2
abundance: once
d_gene: TRBD1
CDR3aa: CASSRQDRPLHGYTF
CDR3nt: TGTGCCAGCAGTCGGCAGGACAGGCCCCTTCATGGCTACACCTTC

v_gene: TRBV12-5
j_gene: TRBJ2-3
abundance: NA
d_gene: NA
CDR3aa: CASGLDTDTQYF
CDR3nt: TGTGCTAGTGGTTTGGACACAGATACGCAGTATTTT

v_gene: TRBV9
j_gene: TRBJ1-2
abundance: NA
d_gene: TRBD1
CDR3aa: CASSPGGQGGFRGYTF
CDR3nt: TGTGCCAGCAGCCCAGGGGGACAGGGCGGTTTTAGGGGCTACACCTTC

v_gene: TRBV30
j_gene: TRBJ2-3
abundance: NA
d_gene: TRBD2
CDR3aa: CAWSRGAGGRTDTQYF
CDR3nt: TGTGCCTGGAGCCGGGGGGCGGGGGGCCGCACAGATACGCAGTATTTT

v_gene: TRBV11-2
j_gene: TRBJ2-2
abundance: NA
d_gene: NA
CDR3aa: CASSRLQGWNTGELFF
CDR3nt: TGTGCCAGCAGTAGACTCCAGGGGTGGAACACCGGGGAGCTGTTTTTT

v_gene: TRBV19
j_gene: TRBJ2-3
abundance: NA
d_gene: NA
CDR3aa: CASSIFGSVGTDTQYF
CDR3nt: TGTGCCAGTAGTATCTTTGGGTCCGTGGGCACAGATACGCAGTATTTT

v_gene: TRBV29-1
j_gene: TRBJ1-4
abundance: few
d_gene: NA
CDR3aa: CSVKFRGAGEKLFF
CDR3nt: TGCAGCGTTAAGTTCAGGGGCGCGGGCGAAAAACTGTTTTTT

v_gene: TRBV10-3
j_gene: TRBJ2-2
abundance: NA
d_gene: NA
CDR3aa: CAISRTVDTGELFF
CDR3nt: TGTGCCATCAGTCGGACAGTTGACACCGGGGAGCTGTTTTTT

v_gene: TRBV5-1
j_gene: TRBJ1-5
abundance: NA
d_gene: NA
CDR3aa: CASSRTGNSDQPQHF
CDR3nt: TGCGCCAGCAGCCGTACAGGGAATAGTGATCAGCCCCAGCATTTT

v_gene: TRBV7-2
j_gene: TRBJ1-1
abundance: NA
d_gene: TRBD1
CDR3aa: CASSLMAQGAYTEAFF
CDR3nt: TGTGCCAGCAGCTTAATGGCCCAGGGGGCGTACACTGAAGCTTTCTTT

v_gene: TRBV30
j_gene: TRBJ1-1
abundance: once
d_gene: NA
CDR3aa: CAWSNARRAEAFF
CDR3nt: TGTGCCTGGAGTAATGCTCGCAGGGCTGAAGCTTTCTTT

v_gene: TRBV19
j_gene: TRBJ2-7
abundance: NA
d_gene: NA
CDR3aa: CASSRGQSSYEQYF
CDR3nt: TGTGCCAGTAGTAGAGGACAGAGCTCCTACGAGCAGTACTTC

v_gene: TRBV7-3
j_gene: TRBJ2-2
abundance: NA
d_gene: NA
CDR3aa: CASSPQAATGELFF
CDR3nt: TGTGCCAGCAGCCCGCAGGCGGCCACCGGGGAGCTGTTTTTT

v_gene: TRBV7-2
j_gene: TRBJ1-2
abundance: NA
d_gene: NA
CDR3aa: CASSPATGSIYGYTF
CDR3nt: TGTGCCAGCAGCCCCGCTACTGGGTCGATTTATGGCTACACCTTC

v_gene: TRBV4-2
j_gene: TRBJ2-3
abundance: NA
d_gene: TRBD2
CDR3aa: CASSRGLAGGNTDTQYF
CDR3nt: TGTGCCAGCAGCCGCGGACTAGCGGGGGGCAACACAGATACGCAGTATTTT

v_gene: TRBV30
j_gene: TRBJ1-3
abundance: NA
d_gene: NA
CDR3aa: CAWSVLGERSGNTIYF
CDR3nt: TGTGCCTGGAGTGTACTAGGGGAACGCTCTGGAAACACCATATATTTT

v_gene: TRBV14
j_gene: TRBJ2-7
abundance: NA
d_gene: NA
CDR3aa: CASSQAHWGYEQYF
CDR3nt: TGTGCCAGCAGCCAAGCACACTGGGGCTACGAGCAGTACTTC

v_gene: TRBV5-1
j_gene: TRBJ1-2
abundance: few
d_gene: TRBD1
CDR3aa: CASSAQGAHYGYTF
CDR3nt: TGCGCCAGCTCTGCACAGGGGGCCCACTATGGCTACACCTTC

v_gene: TRBV6-6
j_gene: TRBJ1-5
abundance: NA
d_gene: TRBD1
CDR3aa: CASSYTPQGYGQPQHF
CDR3nt: TGTGCCAGCAGTTACACACCACAGGGGTACGGTCAGCCCCAGCATTTT

v_gene: TRBV5-4
j_gene: TRBJ2-6
abundance: NA
d_gene: TRBD2
CDR3aa: CASSLGGGVGANVLTF
CDR3nt: TGTGCCAGCAGCTTGGGCGGGGGGGTCGGGGCCAACGTCCTGACTTTC

v_gene: TRBV19
j_gene: TRBJ1-5
abundance: NA
d_gene: NA
CDR3aa: CASSIVGILNQPQHF
CDR3nt: TGTGCCAGTAGTATAGTGGGGATTCTTAATCAGCCCCAGCATTTT

v_gene: TRBV19
j_gene: TRBJ2-2
abundance: once
d_gene: NA
CDR3aa: CASSIQGVNTGELFF
CDR3nt: TGTGCCAGTAGTATCCAGGGTGTAAACACCGGGGAGCTGTTTTTT

v_gene: TRBV27
j_gene: TRBJ2-7
abundance: NA
d_gene: NA
CDR3aa: CASQPVRYAYEQYF
CDR3nt: TGTGCCAGCCAGCCCGTAAGATACGCCTACGAGCAGTACTTC

v_gene: TRBV4-1
j_gene: TRBJ2-4
abundance: NA
d_gene: NA
CDR3aa: CASSQESSYTKNIQYF
CDR3nt: TGCGCCAGCAGCCAAGAAAGTTCATATACCAAAAACATTCAGTACTTC

v_gene: TRBV27
j_gene: TRBJ2-6
abundance: few
d_gene: TRBD1
CDR3aa: CASSLFGQGILRGLSGANVLTF
CDR3nt: TGTGCCAGCAGTTTATTTGGACAGGGGATCCTTAGGGGCCTATCTGGGGCCAACGTCCTGACTTTC

v_gene: TRBV4-1
j_gene: TRBJ1-1
abundance: few
d_gene: NA
CDR3aa: CASSQNALRPEAFF
CDR3nt: TGCGCCAGCAGTCAAAACGCGCTGAGGCCTGAAGCTTTCTTT

v_gene: TRBV7-2
j_gene: TRBJ2-5
abundance: NA
d_gene: TRBD2
CDR3aa: CASSLLAGASMATQYF
CDR3nt: TGTGCCAGCAGCTTACTAGCGGGGGCCTCAATGGCGACCCAGTACTTC

v_gene: TRBV28
j_gene: TRBJ1-2
abundance: NA
d_gene: NA
CDR3aa: CASRIQGVHGYTF
CDR3nt: TGTGCCAGCAGAATACAGGGTGTTCATGGCTACACCTTC